This T cell receptor beta chain was documented in a study of identical twins. Notes on the study in general: Cross-sectional statistical analysis was relied on for the conclusions, without the same donors being followed. Fewer insertions characterized abundant cord blood beta clonotypes, whereas memory repertoires showed none. Researchers reported excess low generation probability among twin-shared out-of-frame alpha sequences.

MiXCR was run by TCRdb on the 5' RACE reads, yielding one entry per CDR3 protein. The table has hundreds of thousands of distinct CDR3 sequences, 18% seen once. This clonotype was seen a handful of times. The antigen is unknown. Germline CDR1 reads LGHNT; CDR2 reads FRNRAP. V was shortened by 6 bases and J by 2 bases, with 16 bases between the two germline ends. This CDR3 is 15 amino acids long. This sample was also put to use in a study of T cells expressing NK-cell markers. That study reports: In sorted CD3+CD56+NKG2C+, CD3+CD56+NKG2C- and CD3+CD56-NKG2C+ T cells, TCR beta repertoires were obtained.

The rearrangement links TRBV12-5 to TRBJ1-2; D not resolved. This receptor was obtained from a woman aged 18-29 years in good health. Sequenced material: PBMCs. CDR3 nucleotide sequence: TGTGCTAGTGGCCGGATACTTTCGGGAAACTATGGCTACACCTTC. It translates to CASGRILSGNYGYTF.